This T cell receptor beta chain came from a study of beta chain features in type 1 diabetes. Study information: Examination spanned around 100,000,000 sorted cells from all samples.

This CDR3 contains 16 residues. Germline CDR1 is SGHVS and CDR2 is FQNEAQ. The ends lost 5 bases at V and 2 bases at J; junction bases unmatched: 3. Study conclusions and caveats: Equally in patients and controls, shorter templates might have been favored by PCR. It was among patients, rather than healthy donors, that naive, central memory and Treg TCRB repertoires appeared more similar.

CD45RO/CCR7/CD25/CD127/CD95/CD27 sorting isolated CD4+ naive, central memory, regulatory and stem cell-like memory cells. The entirety of the isolated RNA underwent reverse transcription, so expressed TCRB transcripts were sequenced. The assay was immunoSEQ multiplex PCR, and TCRdb's table has in-frame clones only and misses some. The sample has 310,000 or so clones, 8% seen once. In its sample, this clone was seen many times. Its specificity is not known. Sequencing was performed on central memory CD4+ T cells from blood. The sequence derives from a woman aged 18-29 years in good health. V gene TRBV7-8 combines with J gene TRBJ2-1; 13 positions match TRBD2. CDR3 in DNA: TGTGCCAGCAGCCGGACTAGCGGGAGTCCCTACAATGAGCAGTTCTTC. Translated, it gives CASSRTSGSPYNEQFF.